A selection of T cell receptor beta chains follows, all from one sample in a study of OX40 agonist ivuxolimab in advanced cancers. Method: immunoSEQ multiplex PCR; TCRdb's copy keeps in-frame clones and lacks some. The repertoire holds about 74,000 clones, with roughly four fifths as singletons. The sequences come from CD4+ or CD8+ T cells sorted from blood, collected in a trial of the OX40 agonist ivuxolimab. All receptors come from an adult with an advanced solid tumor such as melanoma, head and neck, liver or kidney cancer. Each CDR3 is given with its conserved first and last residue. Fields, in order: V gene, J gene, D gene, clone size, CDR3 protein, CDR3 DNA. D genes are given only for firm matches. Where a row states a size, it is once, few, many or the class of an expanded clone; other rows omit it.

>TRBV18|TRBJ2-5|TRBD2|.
CASSSGLGKETQYF
TGTGCCAGCTCAAGCGGACTAGGGAAAGAGACCCAGTACTTC
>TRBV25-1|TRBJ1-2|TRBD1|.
CASGLGDRVHGYTF
TGTGCCAGCGGCCTGGGGGACAGAGTCCATGGCTACACCTTC
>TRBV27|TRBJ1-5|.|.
CASSPRQGNQPQHF
TGTGCCAGCAGTCCCCGACAGGGCAATCAGCCCCAGCATTTT
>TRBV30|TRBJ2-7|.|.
CAWSPTGNEQYF
TGTGCCTGGAGCCCGACGGGGAACGAGCAGTACTTC
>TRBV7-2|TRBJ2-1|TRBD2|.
CASSLVREAPYNEQFF
TGTGCCAGCAGCTTAGTTCGGGAGGCGCCCTACAATGAGCAGTTCTTC
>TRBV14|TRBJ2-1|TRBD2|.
CASSQATSGSNEQFF
TGTGCCAGCAGCCAAGCGACTAGCGGTTCCAATGAGCAGTTCTTC
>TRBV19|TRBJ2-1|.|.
CASSILATYNEQFF
.
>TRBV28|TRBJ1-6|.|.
CASSLGLGPDSPLHF
TGTGCCAGCAGTTTAGGTTTGGGTCCTGATTCACCCCTCCACTTT
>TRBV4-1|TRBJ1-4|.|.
CASSQGSAGSLRELFF
TGCGCCAGCAGCCAAGGATCCGCGGGGAGCCTAAGGGAACTGTTTTTT
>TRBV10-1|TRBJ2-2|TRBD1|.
CASSDSSGGNTGELFF
TGCGCCAGCAGTGATAGTTCAGGGGGCAACACCGGGGAGCTGTTTTTT
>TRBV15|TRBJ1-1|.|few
CASREGFEAFF
TGTGCCTCCCGGGAGGGATTTGAAGCTTTCTTT
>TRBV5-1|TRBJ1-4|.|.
CASSLARENEKLFF
TGCGCCAGCAGCTTGGCCAGAGAGAATGAAAAACTGTTTTTT
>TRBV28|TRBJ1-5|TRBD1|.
CASSPRDRGMSNQPQHF
TGTGCCAGCAGCCCCCGGGACAGGGGAATGAGCAATCAGCCCCAGCATTTT
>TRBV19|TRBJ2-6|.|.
CASSARETGANALTF
TGTGCCAGTAGTGCACGGGAAACTGGGGCCAACGCCCTGACTTTC
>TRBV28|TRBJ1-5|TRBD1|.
CASSAHRGYSNQPQHF
TGTGCCAGCAGTGCCCACAGGGGGTATAGCAATCAGCCCCAGCATTTT
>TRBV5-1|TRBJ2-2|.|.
CASSLVSGELFF
TGCGCCAGCAGCTTGGTATCCGGGGAGCTGTTTTTT
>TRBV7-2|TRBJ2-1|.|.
CASNRYNEQFF
TGTGCCAGCAACCGCTACAATGAGCAGTTCTTC
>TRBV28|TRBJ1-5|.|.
CASSLLRGNSNQPQHF
TGTGCCAGCAGTTTACTGAGGGGGAATAGCAATCAGCCCCAGCATTTT
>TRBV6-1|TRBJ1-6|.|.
CASIRPGRDNSPLHF
TGTGCCAGCATCCGCCCTGGCCGGGATAATTCACCCCTCCACTTT
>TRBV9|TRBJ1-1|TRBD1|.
CASSVSTGGEGTEAFF
TGTGCCAGCAGCGTGAGTACAGGGGGCGAGGGAACTGAAGCTTTCTTT
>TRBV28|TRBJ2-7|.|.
CASSTDSTFPYEQYF
TGTGCCAGCAGCACCGACAGCACCTTTCCCTACGAGCAGTACTTC
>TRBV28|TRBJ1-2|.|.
CASTQSEGGGNGYTF
TGTGCCAGCACCCAATCCGAAGGCGGGGGGAATGGCTACACCTTC
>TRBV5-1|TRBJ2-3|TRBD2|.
CASSATGTISTDTQYF
TGCGCCAGCAGCGCCACCGGGACTATAAGCACAGATACGCAGTATTTT
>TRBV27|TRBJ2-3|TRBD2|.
CASSPTSGRRNTQYF
TGTGCCAGCAGCCCGACTAGCGGGAGAAGGAATACGCAGTATTTT
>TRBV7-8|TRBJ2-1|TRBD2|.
CASSLGSSGRINEQFF
TGTGCCAGCAGCTTAGGGTCTAGCGGGAGGATAAATGAGCAGTTCTTC
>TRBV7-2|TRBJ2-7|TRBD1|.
CASSLKGQGPYEQYF
TGTGCCAGCAGCTTAAAGGGACAGGGACCCTACGAGCAGTACTTC
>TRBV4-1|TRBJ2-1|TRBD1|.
CASSQGRGPNEQFF
TGCGCCAGCAGCCAGGGCAGGGGGCCCAATGAGCAGTTCTTC
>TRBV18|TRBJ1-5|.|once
CASSRPNQPQHF
TGTGCCAGCTCACGACCAAATCAGCCCCAGCATTTT
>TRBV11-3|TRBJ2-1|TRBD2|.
CASSLEGGGVYNEQFF
TGTGCCAGCAGCTTAGAAGGCGGGGGAGTTTACAATGAGCAGTTCTTC
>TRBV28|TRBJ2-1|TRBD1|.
CASSPDRELGEQFF
TGTGCCAGCAGTCCGGACAGGGAATTGGGTGAGCAGTTCTTC
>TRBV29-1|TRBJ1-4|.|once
CSALGGSTNEKLFF
TGCAGCGCTCTAGGGGGTTCAACTAATGAAAAACTGTTTTTT
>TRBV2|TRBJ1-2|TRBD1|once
CASMRTGYNYGYTF
TGTGCCAGCATGCGGACAGGGTATAACTATGGCTACACCTTC
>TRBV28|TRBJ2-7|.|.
CASKRGGMSYEQYF
TGTGCCAGCAAGAGGGGCGGGATGTCTTACGAGCAGTACTTC
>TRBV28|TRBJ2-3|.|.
CASSLWSSTASTDTQYF
TGTGCCAGCAGTTTATGGTCCAGTACGGCTAGCACAGATACGCAGTATTTT
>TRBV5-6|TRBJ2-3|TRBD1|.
CASSFKGETGGWGTQYF
TGTGCCAGCAGCTTTAAGGGCGAGACAGGGGGCTGGGGTACGCAGTATTTT
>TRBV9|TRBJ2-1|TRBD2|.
CASSVDVGTSSYNEQFF
TGTGCCAGCAGCGTAGACGTGGGGACTAGCTCCTACAATGAGCAGTTCTTC
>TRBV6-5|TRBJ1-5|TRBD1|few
CASSYSHRGHQPQHF
TGTGCCAGCAGTTACTCACACAGGGGGCATCAGCCCCAGCATTTT
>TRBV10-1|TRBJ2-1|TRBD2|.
CASSSSGGAGNEQFF
TGCGCCAGCAGTTCAAGCGGGGGGGCCGGGAATGAGCAGTTCTTC
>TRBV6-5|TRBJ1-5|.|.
CASSYGVLQPQHF
TGTGCCAGCAGTTATGGTGTCCTCCAGCCCCAGCATTTT
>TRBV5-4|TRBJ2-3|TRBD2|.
CASRPPEGGGDPTDTQYF
TGTGCCAGCAGACCTCCGGAGGGCGGGGGGGATCCCACAGATACGCAGTATTTT
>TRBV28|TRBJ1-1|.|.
CASRQWQAGSTEAFF
TGTGCCAGCAGGCAGTGGCAGGCAGGGAGCACTGAAGCTTTCTTT
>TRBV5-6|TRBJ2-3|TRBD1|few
CASSGTGGEDTQYF
TGTGCCAGCAGCGGAACAGGGGGCGAGGATACGCAGTATTTT
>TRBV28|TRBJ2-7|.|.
CASSLPLTEFYEQYF
TGTGCCAGCAGTTTACCCCTGACAGAATTCTACGAGCAGTACTTC
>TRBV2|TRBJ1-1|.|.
CASSEAYRGTFF
TGTGCCAGCAGTGAAGCTTATCGCGGTACTTTCTTT
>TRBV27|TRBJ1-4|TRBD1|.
CASSSAGTGEKLFF
TGTGCCAGCAGTTCCGCCGGGACAGGTGAAAAACTGTTTTTT
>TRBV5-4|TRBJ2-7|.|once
CASSLGGGRLGAYEQYF
TGTGCCAGCAGCTTGGGAGGCGGTCGCCTGGGTGCCTACGAGCAGTACTTC
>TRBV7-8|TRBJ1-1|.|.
CASSFPRDMSSNTEAFF
TGTGCCAGCAGCTTTCCAAGGGACATGTCCTCGAACACTGAAGCTTTCTTT
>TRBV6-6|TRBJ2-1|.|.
CASSPLRREQFF
TGTGCCAGCAGTCCCCTCAGGCGGGAGCAGTTCTTC
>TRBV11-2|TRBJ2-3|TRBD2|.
CASSPTGEGQGDTQYF
TGTGCCAGCAGCCCTACTGGGGAGGGGCAGGGAGATACGCAGTATTTT
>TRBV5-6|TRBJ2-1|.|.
CASSFLYNEQFF
TGTGCCAGCAGCTTTTTGTACAATGAGCAGTTCTTC